This T cell receptor (beta chain) came from a study of blood T cell repertoires in COVID-19. Overall study context: The study counted Cohort 3 donors as recovered given two negative PCRs, clearance, or symptom resolution. Sites across the United States, Italy and Spain contributed samples from acute and convalescent COVID-19.

Here immunoSEQ multiplex PCR was the method, and the copy in TCRdb shows in-frame clones only, minus some. The sample records 350,000 to 400,000 clones, roughly 86% being singletons. This clone was seen only once. This CDR3 is built from 15 residues. The germline CDR1 and CDR2 sequences are SGHKS and YYEKEE (reference sequence). Trimming removed 0 bases at V and 0 bases at J, with 6 bases between. Participants' reported clinical history set cohort assignment. The receptor was derived from a man in his forties or fifties in a cohort exposed to, infected with or recovered from COVID-19 (not recorded which). The sample taken for sequencing was PBMCs or T cells enriched from blood (not recorded which). This rearrangement joins TRBV5-5 to TRBJ1-4, with unresolved D. The CDR3 bases are TGTGCCAGCAGCTTGGTGGCGGCAACTAATGAAAAACTGTTTTTT. Translation gives CASSLVAATNEKLFF.